The source of this T cell receptor (beta chain) is a study of blood T cells in healthy people across ages (dated by TCRdb to 2015 to 2017). For context, the study as a whole: In model experiments, template switching captured about one uniquely barcoded TCR beta cDNA molecule for every two T cells. Using the same blood draw, the study looked at two additional independent replicas of 1 million unique cDNA reads for two donors, one aged 18 to 30 and the other aged 80 or older. To avoid experimental bias, donors of different ages were spread randomly across the sequencing lanes. Using deep sequencing normalized with unique cDNA molecular identifiers, the study measured how TCR beta repertoire diversity changes with age. The donors were split into four age groups: young (average approximately 16 years), middle-aged (roughly 39), aged (approximately 60) and long-lived (approximately 80).

The CDR3 runs 15 amino acids, cysteine and phenylalanine included. The entry retains the CDR3 DNA only, 45 bases that are in frame from base 1. From V the trimming removes 0 bases and from J it removes 2 bases, while the gene matches leave 2 bases of the junction unaccounted for. The CDR1 and CDR2 encoded by the germline V gene are SGHRS and YFSETQ. The method behind the library was 5' RACE. Sequencing instrument: Illumina HiSeq 2500. A second about 7 to 12 cycle PCR used a sample-barcoded 5' primer and a J-beta primer mix. A unique molecular identifier was introduced onto each TCR beta cDNA molecule by a template-switch 5' adaptor carrying 12 random nucleotides. At least 2.5 million CDR3-containing paired-end reads were obtained from each sample. First-strand cDNA was synthesized from all RNA with the Mint cDNA synthesis kit, primed by a TRBC-specific oligonucleotide. All cDNA was treated with uracil-DNA glycosylase and then went through a first 18-cycle PCR with the universal primers M1SS and BC2_uni_R. As for how the authors treated the data: For normalization, 1 million high-quality reads were randomly selected from each sample, with every read carrying a distinct molecular identifier. Instead of being binned into consensus sequences, reads that shared molecular identifiers were thrown out. MiTCR, set to a Q25 quality threshold and the strictest error-elimination algorithm, was used for CDR3 identification, clonotype clustering and error correction. A nonparametric unseen species model with Euler transformation was used to estimate lower-bound total TCR beta diversity. The public reads were reprocessed in TCRdb via fastp at Q25 and MiXCR, keeping in-frame beta chains. Every entry covers one CDR3 protein and lists the most common genes and DNA from its rows. What appears here as the V and J calls and clone size reflects TCRdb's work, not the paper's. Across this sample there are some 1.7 million distinct CDR3 sequences, with 28% seen only once. The ten biggest clones cover 7.7% of the sample.

This clonotype was picked up many times. The clone's antigen remains unknown. The input lacks base qualities; no much larger clone sits a single base away. What the study reported, not specific to this receptor: Observed TCR beta diversity per million T cells fell roughly linearly with age, and a significant reduction was already apparent by age around 44. Estimates of total diversity from one million sequenced T cells were regarded as lower bounds and underestimates. Compared with the aged group, more naive CD4+ T cells, fewer expanded clones and increased TCR diversity were shown by the long-lived group, suggesting age selection. A strong correlation was found between observed TCR beta diversity and the percentage of naive T cells measured by flow cytometry. Because profiling used bulk unsorted PBMCs, naive and antigen-experienced compartments could not be compared conclusively. Because the CMV infection status of the donors was unknown, age-related changes in expanded clonotypes may potentially have been confounded.

The 40 or so donors, aged about 6 to 100 years, were systemically healthy Caucasian individuals from Russia. About 10 milliliters of peripheral blood were collected from each donor into EDTA-treated Vacutainer tubes. Ficoll-Paque density-gradient centrifugation was used to isolate PBMCs, with at least 7 million per sample. Trizol reagent was used to extract total RNA from PBMCs, with at least 5.5 micrograms per sample. For every donor, an aliquot of PBMCs went through flow cytometry to measure the percentages of naive CD45RAhigh/CD27high T cells. This TCR was recovered from a woman aged 25-40 years in good health. The chain links TRBV5-1 with TRBJ2-1; the junction holds 7 bases that match TRBD2. Input material: blood. The CDR3 sequence is CASSLVAGAYNEQFF. The DNA reads TGCGCCAGCAGCTTGGTCGCGGGGGCCTACAATGAGCAGTTCTTC. Extended through the reference TRBV5-1 and TRBJ2-1 proteins, this CDR3 yields the full variable domain: KAGVTQTPRYLIKTRGQQVTLSCSPISGHRSVSWYQQTPGQGLQFLFEYFSETQRNKGNFPGRFSGRQFSNSRSEMNVSTLELGDSALYLCASSLVAGAYNEQFFGPGTRLTVL.